Each of the 16 T cell receptor beta chains below was sequenced from the same sample in a study of blood T cells in healthy people across ages. PCR was performed a second time for about 7 to 12 cycles using a sample-barcoded 5' primer and a J-beta primer mix. Each CDR3 protein is one row after TCRdb ran MiXCR on the 5' RACE reads. The sample has over a million distinct CDR3 sequences, 42% seen once. The sequencing sample was made of blood. The source of these receptors is a woman aged 18-35 years in good health.

In its sample, this clonotype was seen once. The chain employs TRBV5-4 and TRBJ2-1; weak D call: TRBD2 (7 bases). Germline CDR1 SGHNT, CDR2 YYREEE (reference sequence). This CDR3 spans 17 amino acids. V was cut by 4 bases and J by 7 bases, with 24 bases left in between. The CDR3 loop is CASSACLRAGAGNEQFF. Here the CDR3 DNA reads TGTGCCAGCAGCGCGTGCCTTCGTGCGGGGGCTGGGAATGAGCAGTTCTTC.

J is TRBJ1-5 and V is TRBV7-2; D call uncertain. The CDR3 runs to 14 residues. V was pared by 6 bases and J by 3 bases, with 12 bases between. The germline gives CDR1 SGHTA, CDR2 FQGNSA. The CDR3 DNA reads as TGTGCCAGCAGGCCCGACGGCAACAATCAGCCCCAGCATTTT. Protein sequence: CASRPDGNNQPQHF.

This clonotype was recorded only once. V is TRBV4-2 and J is TRBJ2-7; TRBD1 matches 8 bases. Germline CDR1 LGHNA, CDR2 YNFKEQ. The CDR3 sequence is 16 residues long. V was clipped by 0 bases and J by 7 bases; unmatched bases: 11. The CDR3 DNA is TGTGCCAGCAGCCAAGATCACTCAGGGGGCTGGTATGAGCAGTACTTC. Translation: CASSQDHSGGWYEQYF.

The chain uses TRBV4-3 and TRBJ2-2, with D hard to call. Germline V gene lookup returns CDR1 LGHNA and CDR2 YSLEER. The germline V and J ends were trimmed by 0 bases and 4 bases, with 9 bases remaining between them. The CDR3 is 15 amino acids. This CDR3 is CASSQDQGFTGELFF. Here the CDR3 DNA reads TGCGCCAGCAGCCAAGATCAAGGGTTCACCGGGGAGCTGTTTTTT.

This clonotype was recorded a few times. The chain links TRBV12-3 or TRBV12-4 to TRBJ1-3, with D perhaps matching TRBD1 (5 bases). The germline V and J ends were trimmed by 10 bases and 0 bases, with 13 bases remaining between them. The CDR3 is made up of 14 amino acids. CDR3 residues: CATMAGHSGNTIYF. The CDR3 coding sequence is TGTGCCACCATGGCAGGGCACTCTGGAAACACCATATATTTT.

The chain joins TRBV12-3 or TRBV12-4 to TRBJ1-3; the D is unclear. V was cut by 9 bases and J by 3 bases, with 15 bases left in between. The CDR3 runs 14 residues. CDR3 in DNA: TGTGCCAGTGCCCGAGTACACGGTGGAAACACCATATATTTT. It translates to CASARVHGGNTIYF.

The V call is TRBV10-3, the J call TRBJ1-1; TRBD1 aligns across 7 bases. The CDR3 sequence is 15 residues long. The junction had 6 bases not matched to a gene; V was cut back by 4 bases and J by 1 base. CDR1 is ENHRY, CDR2 SYGVKD, per germline. The CDR3 DNA reads TGTGCCATCAGTGGATTAACAGGGGCGAACACTGAAGCTTTCTTT. It encodes CAISGLTGANTEAFF.

This sequence joins TRBV4-3 and TRBJ2-7; the D is unclear. The CDR3 length is 13 residues. Germline V lookup: CDR1 LGHNA, CDR2 YSLEER. V gave up 0 bases and J gave up 4 bases, with 7 bases separating them. Written as DNA, the CDR3 is TGCGCCAGCAGCCAAGATCTGATATACGAGCAGTACTTC. This sequence encodes CASSQDLIYEQYF.

This clonotype was recorded a few times. The genes are TRBV4-3 and TRBJ2-1; TRBD2 might be the D (5 bases). Trimming took 0 bases from V and 7 from J, leaving 16 bases between them. The germline V gene encodes CDR1 LGHNA and CDR2 YSLEER. CDR3 length: 16 amino acids. The CDR3 is CASSQDRVISGNEQFF. CDR3 DNA sequence: TGCGCCAGCAGCCAAGATCGGGTGATTTCGGGGAATGAGCAGTTCTTC.

This clonotype was seen more than once but under ten times. V usage is TRBV2 and J usage is TRBJ1-4; possibly TRBD1 for D (5 bases). V dropped 5 bases and J dropped 7 bases, with 14 bases sitting between them. This CDR3 spans 14 amino acids. Germline V lookup: CDR1 SNHLY, CDR2 FYNNEI. The CDR3 spells CASSPEGLGEKLFF. The CDR3 DNA sequence: TGTGCCAGCAGTCCCGAGGGGTTGGGTGAAAAACTGTTTTTT.

This clonotype was observed a single time. This chain connects TRBV13 to TRBJ1-3; D may be TRBD1 (6 bases). Per the germline V gene, CDR1 is PRHDT and CDR2 is FYEKMQ (reference sequence). The CDR3 loop spans 15 amino acids. The V end lost 6 bases, the J end lost 2 bases, and 14 bases lay between the germline ends. The DNA for the CDR3 is TGTGCCAGCAGAGCGGAGGGGGTGGCTGGAAACACCATATATTTT. This translates into CASRAEGVAGNTIYF.

This clonotype was counted ten times or more. The chain joins TRBV6-1 to TRBJ1-2, with TRBD1 identical over 8 bases. CDR3 length: 16 amino acids. Germline loops: CDR1 MNHNS, CDR2 SASEGT. Trimming removed 7 bases from V and 4 bases from J; junction bases left unmatched: 14. DNA of the CDR3: TGTGCCAGCAACGAGGCGTTGACAGGGGACTTCTATGGCTACACCTTC. This encodes CASNEALTGDFYGYTF.

The chain's CDR3 is CSARLRGRGFNEQFF. Written as DNA, the CDR3 is TGCAGTGCTCGACTTAGGGGGAGGGGGTTCAATGAGCAGTTCTTC. The rearrangement uses TRBV20-1 and TRBJ2-1; perhaps TRBD2 as D (7 bases). CDR1 is DFQATT and CDR2 is SNEGSKA in the germline V gene (reference sequence). With 5 bases removed from V and 6 bases from J, the gap between germline ends came to 20 bases. The CDR3 runs 15 residues.

The chain joins TRBV6-5 to TRBJ1-5; tentative D call: TRBD1 (5 bases). The V and J ends lost 5 bases and 0 bases respectively, with 11 bases between them. Germline V lookup: CDR1 MNHEY, CDR2 SVGAGI. CDR3 length: 15 residues. The CDR3 DNA reads TGTGCCAGCAGTCCCAGGGCTTATAGCAATCAGCCCCAGCATTTT. Amino acid sequence: CASSPRAYSNQPQHF.

In its sample, this clonotype was seen a few times. Germline and junction disagree at one end, which may indicate a read error. V is TRBV27 and J is TRBJ1-1, with D hard to call. Looked up from germline, CDR1 is MNHEY and CDR2 is SMNVEV (reference sequence). This CDR3 region has 15 residues. The CDR3, as DNA: TGTGCTAGCAGTTTGGGCCCTATCATGAACACTGAAGCTTTCTTT. Its translation: CASSLGPIMNTEAFF.

The V call is TRBV25-1, the J call TRBJ2-5; 8 bases map to TRBD2. CDR1 and CDR2 (germline): MGHDK, SYGVNS. The CDR3 is 15 amino acids. The junction had 17 bases not matched to a gene; V was cut back by 6 bases and J by 11 bases. Written as DNA, the CDR3 is TGTGCCAGCAGACAAAGCGGGGGCTCCTACAATGAGCAGTACTTC. Translation: CASRQSGGSYNEQYF.